This TCR beta chain was found in a study of blood T cells in healthy people across ages. In regard to this clonotype: One end of the junction varies from germline; a read error may be responsible.

For every donor, a draw yielded roughly 9.3 milliliters of peripheral blood. The second PCR ran about 6 to 12 cycles with a sample-barcoded 5' primer and J-beta primers. TCRdb passed the 5' RACE reads through MiXCR, listing each CDR3 protein once. The sample records 800,000 or so distinct CDR3 sequences, under 80% being singletons. This CDR3 spans 13 amino acids. CDR1 is SGHRS, CDR2 YFSETQ, per germline. The sample was blood. This TCR was recovered from a man aged 30-40 years in good health. The chain recombines TRBV5-1 with TRBJ1-2, with D unclear. The CDR3 sequence: CDSSVGVNYGYTF. CDR3 nucleotides: TGCGACAGCAGTGTCGGGGTCAACTATGGCTACACCTTC. The entire variable domain, with the rest obtained from reference TRBV5-1 and TRBJ1-2, is as follows: KAGVTQTPRYLIKTRGQQVTLSCSPISGHRSVSWYQQTPGQGLQFLFEYFSETQRNKGNFPGRFSGRQFSNSRSEMNVSTLELGDSALYLCDSSVGVNYGYTFGSGTRLTVV.